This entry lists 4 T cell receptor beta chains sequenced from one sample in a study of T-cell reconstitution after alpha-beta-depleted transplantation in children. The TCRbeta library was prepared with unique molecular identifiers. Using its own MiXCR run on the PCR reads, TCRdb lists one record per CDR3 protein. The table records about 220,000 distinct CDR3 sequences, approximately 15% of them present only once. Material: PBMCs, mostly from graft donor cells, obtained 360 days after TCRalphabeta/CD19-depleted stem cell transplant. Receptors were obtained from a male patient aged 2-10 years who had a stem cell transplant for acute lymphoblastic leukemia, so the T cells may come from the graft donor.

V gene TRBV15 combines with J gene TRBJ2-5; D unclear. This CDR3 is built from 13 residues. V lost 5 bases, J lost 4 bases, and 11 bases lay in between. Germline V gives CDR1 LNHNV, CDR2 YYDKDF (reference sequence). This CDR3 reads CATSRRYGETQYF. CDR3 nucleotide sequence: TGTGCCACCAGCCGACGGTATGGAGAGACCCAGTACTTC. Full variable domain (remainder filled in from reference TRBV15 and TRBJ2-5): DAMVIQNPRYQVTQFGKPVTLSCSQTLNHNVMYWYQQKSSQAPKLLFHYYDKDFNNEADTPDNFQSRRPNTSFCFLDIRSPGLGDTAMYLCATSRRYGETQYFGPGTRLLVL.

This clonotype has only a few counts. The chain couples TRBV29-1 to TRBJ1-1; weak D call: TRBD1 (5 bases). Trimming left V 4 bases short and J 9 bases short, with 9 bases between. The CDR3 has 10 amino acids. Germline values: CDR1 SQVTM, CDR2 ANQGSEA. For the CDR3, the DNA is TGCAGCGTTGCGGGGACCCAAGCTTTCTTT. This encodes CSVAGTQAFF.

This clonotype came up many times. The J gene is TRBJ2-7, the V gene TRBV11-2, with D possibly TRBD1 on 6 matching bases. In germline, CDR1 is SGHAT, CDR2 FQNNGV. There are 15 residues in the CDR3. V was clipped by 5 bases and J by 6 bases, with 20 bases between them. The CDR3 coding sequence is TGTGCCAGCAGCCAAGAAGCAGGGGAAGTCGGCGAGCAGTACTTC. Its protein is CASSQEAGEVGEQYF.

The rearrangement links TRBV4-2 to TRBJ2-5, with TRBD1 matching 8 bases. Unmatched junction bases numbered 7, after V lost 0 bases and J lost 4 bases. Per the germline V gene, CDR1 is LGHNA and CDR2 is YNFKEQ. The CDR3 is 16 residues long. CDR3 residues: CASSQDWGQAGETQYF. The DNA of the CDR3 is TGTGCCAGCAGCCAAGATTGGGGACAGGCGGGAGAGACCCAGTACTTC.